A selection of T cell receptor beta chains follows, all from one sample in a study of blood T cell repertoires in COVID-19. Measured with immunoSEQ multiplex PCR; TCRdb has only the in-frame clones, and not every one. The profile shows tens of thousands of clones, approximately 77% of them singletons. Sequenced sample: peripheral blood. These receptors were taken from a man between 65 and 79 years old with COVID-19, enrolled during active disease. CDR3s include the opening cysteine and the closing phenylalanine or tryptophan. Fields, in order: V gene, clone size, J gene, D gene, CDR3 protein, CDR3 DNA. D genes are given only for firm matches. A row's size may be missing; if present it is once, few, many or a size class.

TRBV29-1	.	TRBJ1-1	.	CSVEGPGVNTEAFF	TGCAGCGTTGAAGGTCCAGGGGTGAACACTGAAGCTTTCTTT
TRBV3-1/TRBV3-2	.	TRBJ1-3	.	CASSQVWALSDSGNTIYF	TGTGCCAGCAGCCAAGTGTGGGCCCTATCCGACTCTGGAAACACCATATATTTT
TRBV19	.	TRBJ2-2	.	CASSTTRTGELFF	TGTGCCAGTAGTACAACTAGGACCGGGGAGCTGTTTTTT
TRBV28	.	TRBJ1-2	TRBD1	CASSSQGARGYTF	TGTGCCAGCAGTTCCCAGGGGGCGCGTGGCTACACCTTC
TRBV7-9	.	TRBJ2-4	.	CASSLMRDLAKNIQYF	TGTGCCAGCAGCCTTATGAGGGATCTAGCCAAAAACATTCAGTACTTC
TRBV20-1	.	TRBJ2-7	.	CSLYEQYF	TGCAGTCTGTACGAGCAGTACTTC
TRBV6-6	.	TRBJ1-2	TRBD1	CASRGTGRIGYGYTF	TGTGCCAGCAGGGGGACAGGGAGGATCGGCTATGGCTACACCTTC
TRBV28	.	TRBJ2-1	TRBD2	CASSPLPGLAGEGATYNEQFF	TGTGCCAGCAGTCCACTACCTGGACTAGCGGGGGAGGGGGCTACCTACAATGAGCAGTTCTTC
TRBV28	few	TRBJ1-5	.	CASSPPTDNQPQHF	TGTGCCAGCAGTCCTCCGACAGACAATCAGCCCCAGCATTTT
TRBV27	.	TRBJ1-2	TRBD1	CASSAGTGSYGYTF	TGTGCCAGCAGTGCCGGGACAGGGAGTTATGGCTACACCTTC
TRBV5-3	once	TRBJ1-5	.	CARSLSSTGWQPQHF	TGTGCCAGAAGCTTGTCTTCGACAGGTTGGCAGCCCCAGCATTTT
TRBV27	.	TRBJ1-6	.	CASSSPVRGYNSPLHF	TGTGCCAGCAGCAGTCCCGTCAGGGGTTATAATTCACCCCTCCACTTT
TRBV7-3	.	TRBJ2-1	TRBD2	CASSPASGSHEQFF	TGTGCCAGCAGCCCGGCTAGCGGGAGTCATGAGCAGTTCTTC
TRBV28	few	TRBJ2-7	TRBD1	CASSSPGQGSYEQYF	TGTGCCAGCAGTTCCCCCGGACAGGGTTCCTACGAGCAGTACTTC
TRBV4-1	.	TRBJ2-3	TRBD2	CASSHPPGRDILDTQYF	TGCGCCAGCAGCCACCCCCCGGGGAGGGATATTCTAGATACGCAGTATTTT
TRBV19	.	TRBJ1-3	.	CASSIAYSLLSGNTIYF	TGTGCCAGTAGTATAGCGTACAGCCTGCTCTCTGGAAACACCATATATTTT
TRBV3-1/TRBV3-2	.	TRBJ2-7	TRBD2	CASSLLAGGEQYF	TGTGCCAGCAGCCTCCTAGCGGGAGGTGAGCAGTACTTC
TRBV21-1	.	TRBJ1-2	.	CASIRDRGDGYTF	TGTGCCAGCATTAGGGACCGCGGGGATGGCTACACCTTC
TRBV7-2	.	TRBJ2-7	TRBD2	CASGGSGGYEQYF	TGTGCCAGCGGCGGGAGCGGTGGGTACGAGCAGTACTTC
TRBV4-1	.	TRBJ1-1	TRBD1	CASSGLGTALEAFF	TGCGCCAGCTCAGGACTCGGGACAGCCTTGGAAGCTTTCTTT
TRBV19	.	TRBJ1-5	.	CASSIGTRTQPQHF	TGTGCCAGTAGTATAGGAACTAGAACTCAGCCCCAGCATTTT
TRBV5-6	.	TRBJ2-1	.	CASSSGPWGGNEQFF	TGTGCCAGCAGCTCTGGACCATGGGGCGGCAATGAGCAGTTCTTC
TRBV5-4	.	TRBJ2-2	.	CASSLASGKIGTGELFF	TGTGCCAGCAGCTTGGCTTCCGGGAAAATCGGCACCGGGGAGCTGTTTTTT
TRBV10-3	.	TRBJ2-2	TRBD2	CAISVASGNTGELFF	TGTGCCATCAGCGTCGCTAGCGGGAACACCGGGGAGCTGTTTTTT
TRBV7-2	few	TRBJ2-1	TRBD2	CASSNLAGGLGNEQFF	TGTGCCAGCAGCAACTTAGCGGGAGGGCTTGGAAATGAGCAGTTCTTC
TRBV21-1	.	TRBJ1-1	.	CASLRDSTEAFF	TGTGCCAGTTTACGGGATAGCACTGAAGCTTTCTTT
TRBV5-6	.	TRBJ1-5	.	CASSLGQVDSNQPQHF	TGTGCCAGCAGCTTGGGGCAGGTGGATAGCAATCAGCCCCAGCATTTT
TRBV11-3	.	TRBJ1-2	.	CASSLAWRGTPYGYTF	TGTGCCAGCAGCTTAGCATGGAGGGGCACTCCCTATGGCTACACCTTC
TRBV7-2	.	TRBJ1-5	TRBD1	CASSQGAVQPQHF	TGTGCCAGCAGCCAGGGGGCAGTTCAGCCCCAGCATTTT
TRBV6-5	.	TRBJ2-5	TRBD2	CASPKREGQETQYF	TGTGCCAGCCCAAAGCGGGAGGGCCAAGAGACCCAGTACTTC
TRBV7-3	.	TRBJ1-1	.	CASSAGTANTEAFF	TGTGCCAGCAGCGCCGGGACTGCGAACACTGAAGCTTTCTTT
TRBV5-8	.	TRBJ1-1	.	CASSWGDMNTEAFF	TGTGCCAGCAGCTGGGGGGATATGAACACTGAAGCTTTCTTT
TRBV7-3	.	TRBJ2-5	TRBD1	CASSFGTGVIQETQYF	TGTGCCAGCAGCTTCGGGACAGGGGTAATCCAAGAGACCCAGTACTTC
TRBV5-1	.	TRBJ2-2	.	CASTPIGRAYTGELFF	TGCGCCAGCACCCCGATCGGGCGGGCTTACACCGGGGAGCTGTTTTTT
TRBV6-1	once	TRBJ1-6	TRBD1	CASSETGQGRTPLHF	TGTGCCAGCAGTGAAACGGGACAGGGGAGGACACCCCTCCACTTT
TRBV16	few	TRBJ2-2	.	CASSQSSGPGELFF	TGTGCCAGCAGCCAATCGTCGGGTCCCGGGGAGCTGTTTTTT
TRBV7-2	.	TRBJ1-2	TRBD1	CASSLDYRGQDYGYTF	TGTGCCAGCAGCTTAGATTACAGGGGGCAGGACTATGGCTACACCTTC
TRBV4-3	.	TRBJ1-4	.	CASSQGASHLSNEKLFF	TGCGCCAGCAGCCAAGGGGCCAGCCACTTATCTAATGAAAAACTGTTTTTT
TRBV7-2	.	TRBJ1-6	.	CASSFLGVNSPLHF	TGTGCCAGCAGCTTTCTAGGGGTTAATTCACCCCTCCACTTT
TRBV5-4	.	TRBJ2-1	TRBD2	CASSSLALAGAAYNEQFF	TGTGCCAGCAGCTCCTTGGCCCTAGCGGGAGCCGCTTACAATGAGCAGTTCTTC
TRBV4-3	.	TRBJ1-1	TRBD1	CASSQEPPHGTGNPEAFF	TGCGCCAGCAGCCAAGAGCCCCCCCACGGGACAGGGAACCCTGAAGCTTTCTTT
TRBV19	few	TRBJ2-1	TRBD2	CASSSEGLAGYNEQFF	TGTGCCAGTAGTTCCGAGGGACTAGCGGGATACAATGAGCAGTTCTTC
TRBV27	.	TRBJ1-4	TRBD1	CASGTGQGPDEKLFF	TGTGCCAGCGGGACGGGACAGGGGCCGGATGAAAAACTGTTTTTT
TRBV14	.	TRBJ2-7	TRBD1	CASSLRGLAAEQYF	TGTGCCAGCAGTCTCAGGGGGCTAGCAGCGGAGCAGTACTTC
TRBV4-2	.	TRBJ1-1	.	CASSQENTGFQAFF	TGTGCCAGCAGCCAGGAAAATACAGGGTTTCAAGCTTTCTTT
TRBV7-2	.	TRBJ1-3	.	CASSSGVLRNTIYF	TGTGCCAGCAGCTCGGGTGTACTGCGGAACACCATATATTTT
TRBV28	.	TRBJ1-2	TRBD1	CASSLTQGAYGYTF	TGTGCCAGCAGTTTAACCCAGGGGGCCTATGGCTACACCTTC
TRBV7-9	.	TRBJ2-1	.	CASSPTGYNEQFF	TGTGCCAGCAGTCCTACGGGGTACAATGAGCAGTTCTTC
TRBV7-8	.	TRBJ2-1	.	CASSLIPLGGNNEQFF	TGTGCCAGCAGCTTAATACCCCTCGGGGGAAACAATGAGCAGTTCTTC
TRBV18	.	TRBJ2-6	.	CASSQAGGSGANVLTF	TGTGCCAGCTCACAGGCCGGGGGATCTGGGGCCAACGTCCTGACTTTC